The clone carrying this T cell receptor (beta chain) has just a few counts. As yet, its antigen is unknown. TCRdb analysed the 5' RACE reads with MiXCR anew, one entry per CDR3 protein. The table has 390,000 or so distinct CDR3 sequences, about a sixth seen once; the top ten hold roughly 21%. The sample is drawn from a study of T-cell memory formation after mild COVID-19. Study-level results: Clones that contracted from day 15 to 85 were balanced CD4/CD8, while later expanders leaned CD4+. Pre-infection memory contained some responding clones, which suggested that cross-reactive memory had joined.

This CDR3 is built from 14 residues. Germline loops: CDR1 LNHNV, CDR2 YYDKDF (reference sequence). V was pared by 6 bases and J by 4 bases, with 7 bases of the junction left unmatched. This sequence was found in a man aged 18 to 35 who had mild COVID-19 (a few samples of this study predate the infection). Cell type and time point are not known. Material: PBMCs or a T cell subset sorted from them (not recorded which). The genes are TRBV15 and TRBJ2-7; 9 positions agree with TRBD1. CDR3 amino acids: CATRAGTGWYEQYF. The CDR3 region has the DNA TGTGCCACCAGAGCCGGGACAGGGTGGTACGAGCAGTACTTC.